The entry that follows covers one TCR beta chain sequence. The antigen this receptor binds is unknown. One base away there is no much larger clone; base qualities are not given. Taken from cysteine to phenylalanine, the CDR3 has 17 residues. Only CDR3 DNA is held: 51 bases, read in frame from base 1. The germline V gene (reference sequence) provides CDR1 LNHDA and CDR2 SQIVND. The V and J ends are trimmed by 7 bases and 5 bases, leaving 21 bases between them. Collaborating institutions collected whole blood in K2EDTA tubes following their own protocols. Collaborator samples were shipped for TCRbeta analysis as frozen whole blood, isolated PBMCs, or DNA extracted from either sample type. TCRbeta CDR3 regions were amplified from genomic DNA by means of the immunoSEQ Assay, a bias-controlled multiplex PCR. The original pipeline was this. Nucleated cell counts per sample were estimated from amplification of reference gene primers within the assay. To quantify the absolute abundance of each unique TCRbeta CDR3 rearrangement, sequence reads were collapsed and filtered. Productive Simpson clonality was computed per sample as the square root of Simpson's diversity index over productive rearrangements. TCRdb obtained this table from immuneACCESS and retained in-frame rearrangements with V and J assigned. These tables miss some clones; where compared with another copy, unresolved V genes account for less than half of the shortfall, and the remainder is unexplained. V and J calls and clone size come straight from that table; D and trimming were deduced from the DNA. The table for this sample lists around 190,000 clones; roughly 80% of them were counted only once. Of the sample, 6.9% is held by the ten largest clones.

The sample comes from a study of blood T cell repertoires in COVID-19 (TCRdb year 2020). For the wider study: Collaborator samples came from the United States, Italy and Spain and covered acute and convalescent phases of COVID-19. The prospective study material was composed of cDNA or gDNA derived from T cells, B-cell-depleted T cells, or PBMCs. Deeply sampled blood TCRbeta repertoires from subjects exposed to, actively infected with, or recovered from COVID-19 were included in the dataset. A freely available public database, intended as a resource for researchers studying the immune response to SARS-CoV-2, is where the repertoires were released. Samples were obtained from the ongoing ImmuneRACE study (first 160 participants) and from over a thousand subjects provided by 6 global collaborators. The sample metadata nearly always contained a de-identified subject ID, COVID-19 status, age in years and sex. HLA class I and class II types, where available, came from metadata supplied by the sample provider rather than from assay-based typing. Results the study describes overall, beyond this receptor: Clinical and demographic metadata were provided uncurated, with the amount varying by source and participant.

Recombination connected TRBV19 to TRBJ1-6; TRBD1 is a weak D gene call, 5 bases matching. This clonotype originated in a man in his 60s with acute or convalescent COVID-19. The sample comprised peripheral blood. The CDR3 region has the sequence CASTYGRGLTDNSPLHF. The bases are TGTGCCAGTACGTATGGGAGGGGACTTACAGATAATTCACCCCTCCACTTT. Reference TRBV19 and TRBJ1-6 genes cover what lies past the CDR3, so the full variable domain is DGGITQSPKYLFRKEGQNVTLSCEQNLNHDAMYWYRQDPGQGLRLIYYSQIVNDFQKGDIAEGYSVSREKKESFPLTVTSAQKNPTAFYLCASTYGRGLTDNSPLHFGNGTRLTVT.